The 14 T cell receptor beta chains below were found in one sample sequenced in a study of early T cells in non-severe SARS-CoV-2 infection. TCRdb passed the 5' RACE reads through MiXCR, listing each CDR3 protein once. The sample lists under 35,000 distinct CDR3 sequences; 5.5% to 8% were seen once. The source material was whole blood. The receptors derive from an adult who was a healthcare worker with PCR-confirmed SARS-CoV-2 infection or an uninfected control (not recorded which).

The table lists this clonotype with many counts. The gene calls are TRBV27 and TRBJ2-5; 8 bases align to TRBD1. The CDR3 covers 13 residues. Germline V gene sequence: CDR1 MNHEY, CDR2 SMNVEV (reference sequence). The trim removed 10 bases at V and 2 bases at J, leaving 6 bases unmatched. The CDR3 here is CATRRTGQETQYF. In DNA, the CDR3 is TGTGCCACGCGGAGGACAGGGCAAGAGACCCAGTACTTC.

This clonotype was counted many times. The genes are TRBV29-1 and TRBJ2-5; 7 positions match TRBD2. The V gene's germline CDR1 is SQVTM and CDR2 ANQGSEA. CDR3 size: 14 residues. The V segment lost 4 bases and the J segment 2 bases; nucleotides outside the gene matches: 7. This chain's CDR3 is CSVGYPGGQETQYF. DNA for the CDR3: TGCAGCGTTGGTTATCCGGGGGGTCAAGAGACCCAGTACTTC.

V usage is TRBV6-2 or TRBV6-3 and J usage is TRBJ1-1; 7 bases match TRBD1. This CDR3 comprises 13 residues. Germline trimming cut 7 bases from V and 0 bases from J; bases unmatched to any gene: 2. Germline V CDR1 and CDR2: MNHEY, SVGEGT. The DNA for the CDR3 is TGTGCCAGCAAGGGACAGTTGAACACTGAAGCTTTCTTT. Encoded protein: CASKGQLNTEAFF.

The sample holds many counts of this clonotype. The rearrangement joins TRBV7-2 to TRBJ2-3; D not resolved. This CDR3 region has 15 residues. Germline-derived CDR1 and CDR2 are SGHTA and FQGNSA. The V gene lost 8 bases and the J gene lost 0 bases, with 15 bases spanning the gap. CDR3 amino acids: CASLLKGRSTDTQYF. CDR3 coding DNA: TGTGCCAGCCTACTCAAAGGCAGAAGCACAGATACGCAGTATTTT.

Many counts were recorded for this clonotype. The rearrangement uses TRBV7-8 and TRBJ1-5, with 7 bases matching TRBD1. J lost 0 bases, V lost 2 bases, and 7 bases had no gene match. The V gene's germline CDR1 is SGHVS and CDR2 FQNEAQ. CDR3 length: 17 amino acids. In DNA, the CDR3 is TGTGCCAGCAGCTTACCATTAACAGGGGATAGCAATCAGCCCCAGCATTTT. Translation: CASSLPLTGDSNQPQHF. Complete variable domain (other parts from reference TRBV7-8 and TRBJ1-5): GAGVSQSPRYKVAKRGQDVALRCDPISGHVSLFWYQQALGQGPEFLTYFQNEAQLDKSGLPSDRFFAERPEGSVSTLKIQRTQQEDSAVYLCASSLPLTGDSNQPQHFGDGTRLSIL.

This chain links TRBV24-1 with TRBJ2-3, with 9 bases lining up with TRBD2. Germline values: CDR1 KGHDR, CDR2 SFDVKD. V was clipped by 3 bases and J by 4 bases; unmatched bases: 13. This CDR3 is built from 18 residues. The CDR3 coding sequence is TGTGCCACCAGTGATCGCGGGACTAGCCTGAGGGAATCAGATACGCAGTATTTT. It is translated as CATSDRGTSLRESDTQYF.

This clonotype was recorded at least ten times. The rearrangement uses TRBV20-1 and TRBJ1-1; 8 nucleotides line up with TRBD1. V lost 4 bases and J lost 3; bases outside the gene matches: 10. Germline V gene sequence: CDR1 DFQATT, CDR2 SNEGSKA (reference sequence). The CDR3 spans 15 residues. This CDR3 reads CSATGGAAGYTEAFF. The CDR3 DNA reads TGCAGTGCTACAGGGGGCGCGGCGGGGTACACTGAAGCTTTCTTT.

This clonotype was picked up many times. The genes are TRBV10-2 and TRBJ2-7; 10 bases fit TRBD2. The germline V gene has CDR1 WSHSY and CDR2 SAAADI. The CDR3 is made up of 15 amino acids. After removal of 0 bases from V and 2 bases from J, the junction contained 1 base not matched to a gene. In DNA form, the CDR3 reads TGCGCCAGCAGTGAGTCACTAGCGGGACCCTACGAGCAGTACTTC. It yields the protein CASSESLAGPYEQYF.

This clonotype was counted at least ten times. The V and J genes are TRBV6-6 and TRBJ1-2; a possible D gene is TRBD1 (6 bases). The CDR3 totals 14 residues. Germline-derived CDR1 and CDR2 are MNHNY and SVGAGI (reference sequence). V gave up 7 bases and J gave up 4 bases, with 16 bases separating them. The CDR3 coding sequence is TGTGCCAGCACCAACTCCAGGGGTATCTATGGCTACACCTTC. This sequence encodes CASTNSRGIYGYTF.

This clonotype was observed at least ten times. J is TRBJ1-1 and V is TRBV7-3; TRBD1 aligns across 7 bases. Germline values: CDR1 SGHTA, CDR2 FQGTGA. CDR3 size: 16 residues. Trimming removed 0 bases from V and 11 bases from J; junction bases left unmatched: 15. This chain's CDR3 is CASSLTFDPTGSKAFF. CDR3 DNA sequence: TGTGCCAGCAGCTTAACCTTTGACCCGACAGGGAGTAAGGCTTTCTTT. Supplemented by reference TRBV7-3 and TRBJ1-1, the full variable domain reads GAGVSQTPSNKVTEKGKYVELRCDPISGHTALYWYRQSLGQGPEFLIYFQGTGAADDSGLPNDRFFAVRPEGSVSTLKIQRTERGDSAVYLCASSLTFDPTGSKAFFGQGTRLTVV.

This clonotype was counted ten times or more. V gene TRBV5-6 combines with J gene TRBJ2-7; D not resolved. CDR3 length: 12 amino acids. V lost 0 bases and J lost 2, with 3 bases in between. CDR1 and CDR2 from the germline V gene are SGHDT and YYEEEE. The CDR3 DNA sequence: TGTGCCAGCAGCTTGGGCGCCTACGAGCAGTACTTC. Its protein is CASSLGAYEQYF.

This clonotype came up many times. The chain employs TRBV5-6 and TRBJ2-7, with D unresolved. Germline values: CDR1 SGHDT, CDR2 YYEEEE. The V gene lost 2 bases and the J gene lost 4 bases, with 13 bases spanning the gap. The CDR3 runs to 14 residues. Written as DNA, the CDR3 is TGTGCCAGCAGCTTTGCCAGCCAGGAGTACGAGCAGTACTTC. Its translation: CASSFASQEYEQYF.

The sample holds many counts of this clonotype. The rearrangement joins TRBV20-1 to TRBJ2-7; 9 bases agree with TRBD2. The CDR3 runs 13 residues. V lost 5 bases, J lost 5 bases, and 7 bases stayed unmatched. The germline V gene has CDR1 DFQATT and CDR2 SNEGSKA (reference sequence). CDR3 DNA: TGCAGTGCTCTTAGCGGGAGTGGGAACGAGCAGTACTTC. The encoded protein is CSALSGSGNEQYF.

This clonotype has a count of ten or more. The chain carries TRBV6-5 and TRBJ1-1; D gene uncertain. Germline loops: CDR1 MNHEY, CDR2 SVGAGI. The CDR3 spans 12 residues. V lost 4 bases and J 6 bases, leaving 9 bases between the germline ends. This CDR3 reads CASSFVGPEAFF. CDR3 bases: TGTGCCAGCAGTTTCGTAGGCCCTGAAGCTTTCTTT.